Below, 22 T cell receptor beta chains from the same sample are listed, as sequenced in a study of blood T cells in healthy people across ages. The authors ran a second PCR of roughly 6 to 11 cycles using a sample-barcoded 5' primer and a J-beta primer mix. TCRdb ran MiXCR on the 5' RACE reads and lists one entry per CDR3 protein. Of some 700,000 distinct CDR3 sequences in the sample, 35% to 45% are singletons; the top ten hold around 20%. Sequenced material: blood. These receptors all stem from a woman aged 60 to 75 in good health.

This clonotype has at least ten counts. The J gene is TRBJ2-1, the V gene TRBV20-1, with 10 bases identical to TRBD2. In germline, CDR1 is DFQATT, CDR2 SNEGSKA (reference sequence). The junction had 9 bases not matched to a gene; V was cut back by 5 bases and J by 5 bases. The CDR3 length is 15 residues. The CDR3 loop reads CSAARIAGGNNEQFF. DNA for the CDR3: TGCAGTGCTGCCCGTATAGCGGGGGGCAACAATGAGCAGTTCTTC.

The gene calls are TRBV7-9 and TRBJ1-5; D unclear. Germline V gene data show CDR1 as SEHNR and CDR2 as FQNEAQ (reference sequence). V was clipped by 5 bases and J by 4 bases, with 12 bases between them. CDR3 length equals 14 residues. The chain's CDR3 is CASSEEVINQPQHF. CDR3 sequence (DNA): TGTGCCAGCAGCGAAGAGGTCATTAATCAGCCCCAGCATTTT.

This clonotype was counted between two and nine times. This chain connects TRBV3-1 to TRBJ1-2; TRBD1 might be the D (5 bases). Germline lookup yields CDR1 LGHDT and CDR2 YNNKEL (reference sequence). This CDR3 contains 13 residues. V was trimmed by 3 bases and J by 8 bases, leaving 13 bases between them. For the CDR3, the DNA is TGTGCCAGCAGCCAGACAGAGAGGACGGGCTACACCTTC. It codes for CASSQTERTGYTF.

The gene calls are TRBV6-1 and TRBJ1-2, with 7 bases that match TRBD1. The germline gives CDR1 MNHNS, CDR2 SASEGT. This CDR3 contains 13 residues. Germline trimming cut 6 bases from V and 4 bases from J; bases unmatched to any gene: 5. The CDR3 sequence: CASRGQASYGYTF. In nucleotides, the CDR3 is TGTGCCAGCAGAGGACAGGCCTCCTATGGCTACACCTTC.

The rearrangement links TRBV20-1 to TRBJ2-4; 9 bases align to TRBD2. J was trimmed by 7 bases and V by 4 bases; bases with no gene match: 8. The CDR3 has 14 residues. Germline V gene sequence: CDR1 DFQATT, CDR2 SNEGSKA (reference sequence). The CDR3 here is CSATWTSVKNIQYF. For the CDR3, the DNA is TGCAGTGCTACCTGGACTAGCGTTAAGAACATTCAGTACTTC.

This sequence joins TRBV3-1 and TRBJ2-5, with D possibly being TRBD1 (5 bases). V was cut by 0 bases and J by 7 bases, with 15 bases left in between. The germline gives CDR1 LGHDT, CDR2 YNNKEL (reference sequence). This CDR3 has 15 amino acids. The CDR3 is CASSQDGAAPGTQYF. The CDR3 nucleotides read TGTGCCAGCAGCCAAGATGGGGCAGCCCCCGGGACCCAGTACTTC.

The V and J genes are TRBV5-1 and TRBJ2-1; 11 bases are a match to TRBD1. V lost 1 base, J lost 5 bases, and 2 bases stayed unmatched. In germline, CDR1 is SGHRS, CDR2 YFSETQ. CDR3 length: 15 residues. The CDR3 reads CASSLTGQGDNEQFF. In DNA, the CDR3 is TGCGCCAGCAGCTTGACGGGACAGGGGGACAATGAGCAGTTCTTC.

In the case of this clonotype: A much larger clone lies a single base off, so this may be a read error. This sequence joins TRBV3-1 and TRBJ2-4; 7 nucleotides align to TRBD2. CDR1 and CDR2 (germline): LGHDT, YNNKEL (reference sequence). The length of the CDR3 is 15 residues. V gave up 5 bases and J gave up 7 bases; unmatched junction bases: 11. The CDR3 here is CASSAPQAGLNIQYF. The CDR3 nucleotides read TGTGCCAGCAGCGCGCCGCAAGCGGGGCTCAACATTCAGTACTTC.

V is TRBV29-1 and J is TRBJ2-7; 7 bases map to TRBD1. Germline CDR1 is SQVTM and CDR2 is ANQGSEA. J gave up 4 bases and V 7 bases, and 7 bases lay outside the gene matches. The CDR3 loop spans 12 amino acids. The CDR3 DNA follows: TGCAGCGCTAAGACAGGGACATACGAGCAGTACTTC. This sequence encodes CSAKTGTYEQYF.

The V call is TRBV20-1, the J call TRBJ1-1, with TRBD1 matching over 7 bases. With V trimmed by 3 bases and J by 0 bases, 4 bases remained unmatched. In germline, CDR1 is DFQATT, CDR2 SNEGSKA (reference sequence). CDR3 length: 14 residues. CDR3 sequence reads: CSASRGLVNTEAFF. The CDR3 DNA reads TGCAGTGCTAGTAGGGGGCTGGTGAACACTGAAGCTTTCTTT.

This clonotype was counted between two and nine times. This chain uses TRBV18 with TRBJ2-5; D uncertain. The germline V and J ends were trimmed by 3 bases and 1 base, with 12 bases remaining between them. The germline CDR1 and CDR2 sequences are KGHSH and LQKENI. CDR3 size: 15 residues. The DNA for the CDR3 is TGTGCCAGCTCACCGATCACAGACTTCCAAGAGACCCAGTACTTC. This sequence encodes CASSPITDFQETQYF. The full variable domain, rest sourced from reference TRBV18 and TRBJ2-5, is NAGVMQNPRHLVRRRGQEARLRCSPMKGHSHVYWYRQLPEEGLKFMVYLQKENIIDESGMPKERFSAEFPKEGPSILRIQQVVRGDSAAYFCASSPITDFQETQYFGPGTRLLVL.

This clonotype was picked up a small number of times. The chain carries TRBV7-2 and TRBJ2-3; 9 nucleotides line up with TRBD2. The V gene's germline CDR1 is SGHTA and CDR2 FQGNSA. V was pared by 4 bases and J by 4 bases, with 6 bases of the junction left unmatched. The CDR3 loop spans 15 amino acids. The DNA of the CDR3 is TGTGCCAGCAGCTCAGCGGGAGGAGGGTCAGATACGCAGTATTTT. It translates to CASSSAGGGSDTQYF.

The chain couples TRBV9 to TRBJ2-3; D gene uncertain. Deletions cut 0 bases from V and 0 bases from J, with 8 bases between. This CDR3 is built from 15 residues. Germline CDR1 reads SGDLS; CDR2 reads YYNGEE. The CDR3 DNA sequence: TGTGCCAGCAGCGTAGTCCCGACAAGCACAGATACGCAGTATTTT. It translates to CASSVVPTSTDTQYF.

The V gene is TRBV20-1, the J gene TRBJ2-5; 7 nucleotides line up with TRBD1. The J call may be incorrect, as the DNA end agrees better with TRBJ2-7. The germline gives CDR1 DFQATT, CDR2 SNEGSKA (reference sequence). The CDR3 is 11 residues long. This chain's CDR3 is CRAAQGDEQYF. In DNA, the CDR3 is TGCAGGGCCGCCCAGGGGGACGAGCAGTACTTC.

This clonotype was counted only a few times. The J gene is TRBJ2-3, the V gene TRBV5-1; D unresolved. The V end lost 0 bases, the J end lost 2 bases, and 7 bases lay between the germline ends. This CDR3 has 14 residues. In germline, CDR1 is SGHRS, CDR2 YFSETQ. The CDR3 DNA follows: TGCGCCAGCAGCTTGGCCTGGGTCACAGATACGCAGTATTTT. This encodes CASSLAWVTDTQYF. The whole variable domain, filled in from reference TRBV5-1 and TRBJ2-3, reads KAGVTQTPRYLIKTRGQQVTLSCSPISGHRSVSWYQQTPGQGLQFLFEYFSETQRNKGNFPGRFSGRQFSNSRSEMNVSTLELGDSALYLCASSLAWVTDTQYFGPGTRLTVL.

The V and J genes are TRBV7-2 and TRBJ2-3, with D perhaps matching TRBD2 (5 bases). The V end lost 0 bases, the J end lost 0 bases, and 7 bases lay between the germline ends. The CDR3 is 15 residues long. The germline V gene has CDR1 SGHTA and CDR2 FQGNSA. The CDR3, as DNA: TGTGCCAGCAGCTTAGCAGCTAGCAGCACAGATACGCAGTATTTT. Protein: CASSLAASSTDTQYF.

V and J are TRBV4-2 and TRBJ1-2; D perhaps matches TRBD1 (5 bases). The CDR3 has 17 amino acids. Between the trimmed V and J ends, which lost 1 base and 0 bases, there was a span of 15 bases. Germline V gene lookup returns CDR1 LGHNA and CDR2 YNFKEQ. CDR3 in amino acids: CASSQVLRGRANYGYTF. The CDR3 DNA reads as TGTGCCAGCAGCCAAGTCCTTAGGGGCCGTGCTAACTATGGCTACACCTTC.

CDR3 amino acids: CASSRTGEYNEQFF. The DNA of the CDR3 is TGCGCCAGCAGCCGGACAGGGGAGTACAATGAGCAGTTCTTC. This rearrangement joins TRBV5-1 to TRBJ2-1, with 9 bases that match TRBD1. V shed 4 bases and J 4 bases; nucleotides not matched to a gene: 3. CDR1 and CDR2 from the germline V gene are SGHRS and YFSETQ. The CDR3 extends over 14 amino acids. Looking up the rest from reference TRBV5-1 and TRBJ2-1 gives the full variable domain: KAGVTQTPRYLIKTRGQQVTLSCSPISGHRSVSWYQQTPGQGLQFLFEYFSETQRNKGNFPGRFSGRQFSNSRSEMNVSTLELGDSALYLCASSRTGEYNEQFFGPGTRLTVL.

This chain links TRBV3-1 with TRBJ2-1, with D possibly matching TRBD2 (5 bases). The germline V gene encodes CDR1 LGHDT and CDR2 YNNKEL (reference sequence). The V gene lost 5 bases and the J gene lost 13 bases, with 15 bases spanning the gap. This CDR3 contains 12 residues. CDR3 DNA: TGTGCCAGCAGCGGACCCGGTACGGGACAGTTCTTC. Amino acids: CASSGPGTGQFF.

A few counts support this clonotype. The rearrangement joins TRBV20-1 to TRBJ2-1; TRBD2 matches 15 bases. Germline V gene data show CDR1 as DFQATT and CDR2 as SNEGSKA (reference sequence). The J segment lost 0 bases and the V segment lost 3 bases, leaving 6 bases of the junction unmatched. The CDR3 is 18 amino acids. This chain's CDR3 is CSASGGLAGGSSYNEQFF. The CDR3 DNA sequence: TGCAGTGCTAGTGGGGGACTAGCGGGGGGAAGCTCCTACAATGAGCAGTTCTTC.

This chain uses TRBV6-2 or TRBV6-3 with TRBJ2-1; D is uncertain. V gave up 5 bases and J gave up 10 bases, with 12 bases separating them. The CDR3 spans 12 residues. CDR1 and CDR2 (germline): MNHEY, SVGEGT. Written as DNA, the CDR3 is TGTGCCAGCAGTCCCTCGCCGGAGGAGCAGTTCTTC. Protein sequence: CASSPSPEEQFF.

The chain recombines TRBV27 with TRBJ2-3; 7 nucleotides line up with TRBD2. Trimming took 3 bases from V and 0 from J; bases not matched to a gene: 6. CDR1 MNHEY and CDR2 SMNVEV come from the germline V gene (reference sequence). The CDR3 totals 16 residues. DNA of the CDR3: TGTGCCAGCAGTTTGAGGGGAGGGCTGAGCACAGATACGCAGTATTTT. It specifies CASSLRGGLSTDTQYF.